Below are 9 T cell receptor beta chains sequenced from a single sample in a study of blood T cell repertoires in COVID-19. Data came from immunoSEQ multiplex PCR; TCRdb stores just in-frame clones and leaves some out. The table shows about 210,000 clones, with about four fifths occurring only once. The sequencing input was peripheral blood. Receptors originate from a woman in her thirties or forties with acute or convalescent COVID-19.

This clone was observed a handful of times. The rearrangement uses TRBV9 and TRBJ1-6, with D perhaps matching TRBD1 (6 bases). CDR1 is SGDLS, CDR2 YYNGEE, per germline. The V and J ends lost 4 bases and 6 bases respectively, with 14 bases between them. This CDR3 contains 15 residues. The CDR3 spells CASSPLTGSNSPLHF. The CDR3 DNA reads TGTGCCAGCAGCCCCCTGACAGGTTCTAATTCACCCCTCCACTTT.

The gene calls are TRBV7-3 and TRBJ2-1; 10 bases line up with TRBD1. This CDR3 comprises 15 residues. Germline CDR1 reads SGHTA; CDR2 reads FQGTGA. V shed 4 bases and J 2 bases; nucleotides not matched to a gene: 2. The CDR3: CASSYDRGPYNEQFF. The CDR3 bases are TGTGCCAGCAGCTACGACAGGGGGCCCTACAATGAGCAGTTCTTC.

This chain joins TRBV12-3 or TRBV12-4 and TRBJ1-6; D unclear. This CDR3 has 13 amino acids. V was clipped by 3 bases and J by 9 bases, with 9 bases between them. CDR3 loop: CASSFQPVSPLHF. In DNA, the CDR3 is TGTGCCAGCAGTTTCCAACCAGTTTCACCCCTCCACTTT.

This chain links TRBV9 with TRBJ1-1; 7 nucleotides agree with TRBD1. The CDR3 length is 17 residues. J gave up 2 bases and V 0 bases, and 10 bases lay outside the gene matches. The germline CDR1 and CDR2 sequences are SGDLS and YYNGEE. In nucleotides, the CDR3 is TGTGCCAGCAGCGTAGTTGTTAGGACAGGAATTAACACTGAAGCTTTCTTT. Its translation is CASSVVVRTGINTEAFF.

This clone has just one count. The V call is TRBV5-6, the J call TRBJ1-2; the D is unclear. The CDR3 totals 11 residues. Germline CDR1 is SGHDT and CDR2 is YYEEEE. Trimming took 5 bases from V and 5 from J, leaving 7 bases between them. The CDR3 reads CASRKQYGYTF. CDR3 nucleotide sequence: TGTGCCAGCAGAAAACAGTATGGCTACACCTTC.

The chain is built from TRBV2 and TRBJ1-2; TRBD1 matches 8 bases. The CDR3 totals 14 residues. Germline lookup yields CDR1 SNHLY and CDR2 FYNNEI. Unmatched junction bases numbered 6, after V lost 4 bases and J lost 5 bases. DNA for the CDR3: TGTGCCAGCAGTGCTGGACAGGGAAAGTATGGCTACACCTTC. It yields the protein CASSAGQGKYGYTF.

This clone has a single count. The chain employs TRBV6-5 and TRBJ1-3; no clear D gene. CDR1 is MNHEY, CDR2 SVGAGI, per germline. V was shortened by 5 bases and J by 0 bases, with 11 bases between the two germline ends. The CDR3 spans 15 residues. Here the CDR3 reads CASSNFQISGNTIYF. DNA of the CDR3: TGTGCCAGCAGTAATTTCCAGATCTCTGGAAACACCATATATTTT.

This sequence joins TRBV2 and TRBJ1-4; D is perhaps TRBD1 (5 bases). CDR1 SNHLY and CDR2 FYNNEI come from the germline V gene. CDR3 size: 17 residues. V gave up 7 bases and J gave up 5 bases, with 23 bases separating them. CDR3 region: CASTEGRSGTKNEKLFF. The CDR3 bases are TGTGCCAGCACTGAGGGCCGGAGCGGGACCAAAAATGAAAAACTGTTTTTT.

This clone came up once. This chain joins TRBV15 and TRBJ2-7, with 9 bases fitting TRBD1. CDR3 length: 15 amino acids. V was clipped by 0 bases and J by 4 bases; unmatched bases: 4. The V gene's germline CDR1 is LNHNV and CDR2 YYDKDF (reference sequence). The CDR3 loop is CATSRDMGQGYEQYF. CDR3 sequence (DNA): TGTGCCACCAGCAGAGATATGGGACAGGGATACGAGCAGTACTTC.